These T cell receptor beta chains were read from a single sample in a study of cytomegalovirus exposure and HLA in healthy donors. Assay used: immunoSEQ multiplex PCR; TCRdb lists only in-frame clones, some missing. The sample has 40,000 or so clones, around 70% seen once. The sample consisted of PBMCs. The origin of the receptors is a man aged 30 to 39 in good health and CMV-seronegative. Both conserved end residues are part of each CDR3. Each record gives: CDR3 protein, CDR3 DNA, D gene, clone size, J gene, V gene. D genes are given only for firm matches. Where a row states a size, it is once, few, many or the class of an expanded clone; other rows omit it.

cdr3_aa: CASSYRGRLYEKLFF; cdr3_nt: TGTGCCAGCAGTTACAGAGGGCGTCTGTACGAAAAACTGTTTTTT; d_call: NA; clone_size: NA; j_call: TRBJ1-4; v_call: TRBV6-5
cdr3_aa: CASSPGVVNTGELFF; cdr3_nt: TGCGCCAGCAGCCCAGGGGTTGTGAACACCGGGGAGCTGTTTTTT; d_call: NA; clone_size: NA; j_call: TRBJ2-2; v_call: TRBV5-1
cdr3_aa: CASSLRAGAPNTEAFF; cdr3_nt: TGTGCCAGCAGCTTAAGGGCAGGGGCACCGAACACTGAAGCTTTCTTT; d_call: NA; clone_size: NA; j_call: TRBJ1-1; v_call: TRBV7-2
cdr3_aa: CASSTGTDTQYF; cdr3_nt: TGTGCCAGCAGCACAGGCACAGATACGCAGTATTTT; d_call: NA; clone_size: NA; j_call: TRBJ2-3; v_call: TRBV7-9
cdr3_aa: CASSIRTGGATQYF; cdr3_nt: TGTGCCAGCAGCATCAGGACAGGGGGGGCGACCCAGTACTTC; d_call: TRBD1; clone_size: NA; j_call: TRBJ2-5; v_call: TRBV5-6
cdr3_aa: CASTEGLNEQFF; cdr3_nt: TGCGCCAGCACAGAGGGACTCAATGAGCAGTTCTTC; d_call: NA; clone_size: NA; j_call: TRBJ2-1; v_call: TRBV10-2
cdr3_aa: CASSVGGAKETQYF; cdr3_nt: TGTGCCAGCAGTGTCGGCGGAGCTAAAGAGACCCAGTACTTC; d_call: NA; clone_size: NA; j_call: TRBJ2-5; v_call: TRBV2
cdr3_aa: CASRGQGAVHEQYF; cdr3_nt: TGTGCCAGCAGGGGACAGGGAGCGGTCCACGAGCAGTACTTC; d_call: TRBD1; clone_size: NA; j_call: TRBJ2-7; v_call: TRBV28
cdr3_aa: CASSFDRGGQFF; cdr3_nt: TGTGCCAGCAGCTTCGACAGGGGCGGGCAGTTCTTC; d_call: TRBD1; clone_size: NA; j_call: TRBJ2-1; v_call: TRBV7-3
cdr3_aa: CASLNPGGSNQPQHF; cdr3_nt: TGTGCCAGCCTAAACCCTGGCGGGAGCAATCAGCCCCAGCATTTT; d_call: NA; clone_size: NA; j_call: TRBJ1-5; v_call: TRBV28
cdr3_aa: CASSRGQGVGTDYGYTF; cdr3_nt: TGTGCCAGCAGCCGGGGACAGGGGGTAGGTACTGACTATGGCTACACCTTC; d_call: TRBD1; clone_size: NA; j_call: TRBJ1-2; v_call: TRBV4-2
cdr3_aa: CASSLAWRRENHNEQYF; cdr3_nt: TGCGCCAGCAGCTTGGCCTGGAGGCGGGAGAACCACAACGAGCAGTACTTC; d_call: TRBD2; clone_size: NA; j_call: TRBJ2-7; v_call: TRBV5-1
cdr3_aa: CASSWGEGVNEQFF; cdr3_nt: TGCGCCAGCAGCTGGGGGGAGGGCGTAAATGAGCAGTTCTTC; d_call: TRBD2; clone_size: NA; j_call: TRBJ2-1; v_call: TRBV5-1
cdr3_aa: CASTADRVRWTEAFF; cdr3_nt: TGTGCCAGCACCGCGGACAGGGTAAGATGGACTGAAGCTTTCTTT; d_call: TRBD1; clone_size: NA; j_call: TRBJ1-1; v_call: TRBV6-1
cdr3_aa: CASRPGSSNQPQHF; cdr3_nt: TGTGCCAGCAGGCCAGGGTCTAGCAATCAGCCCCAGCATTTT; d_call: NA; clone_size: NA; j_call: TRBJ1-5; v_call: TRBV2
cdr3_aa: CASSPQQGEAFF; cdr3_nt: TGTGCCAGCTCACCTCAACAGGGGGAAGCTTTCTTT; d_call: TRBD1; clone_size: NA; j_call: TRBJ1-1; v_call: TRBV18
cdr3_aa: CAWSVGGSSYEQYF; cdr3_nt: TGTGCCTGGAGTGTTGGGGGGAGCTCCTACGAGCAGTACTTC; d_call: NA; clone_size: NA; j_call: TRBJ2-7; v_call: TRBV30
cdr3_aa: CASSLGTASYEQYF; cdr3_nt: TGTGCCAGCAGTTTGGGGACAGCCTCCTACGAGCAGTACTTC; d_call: TRBD1; clone_size: NA; j_call: TRBJ2-7; v_call: TRBV28
cdr3_aa: CAISDASAMSQETQYF; cdr3_nt: TGTGCCATCAGTGATGCTAGCGCGATGTCCCAAGAGACCCAGTACTTC; d_call: NA; clone_size: NA; j_call: TRBJ2-5; v_call: TRBV10-3
cdr3_aa: CASSRTGAADTQYF; cdr3_nt: TGCGCCAGCAGCCGGACAGGGGCGGCAGATACGCAGTATTTT; d_call: TRBD1; clone_size: few; j_call: TRBJ2-3; v_call: TRBV4-1
cdr3_aa: CASSEALSAGELFF; cdr3_nt: TGTGCCAGCAGTGAAGCCCTCTCGGCCGGGGAGCTGTTTTTT; d_call: NA; clone_size: NA; j_call: TRBJ2-2; v_call: TRBV6-1
cdr3_aa: CASSEAGRNNEQFF; cdr3_nt: TGTGCCAGCAGCGAAGCGGGTAGAAACAATGAGCAGTTCTTC; d_call: NA; clone_size: once; j_call: TRBJ2-1; v_call: TRBV9
cdr3_aa: CASSQDAGLAGMNEQFF; cdr3_nt: TGTGCCAGCAGCCAAGATGCGGGACTAGCGGGAATGAATGAGCAGTTCTTC; d_call: TRBD2; clone_size: NA; j_call: TRBJ2-1; v_call: TRBV14
cdr3_aa: CASSSPRDRGYEQYF; cdr3_nt: TGTGCCAGCAGCTCTCCACGGGACAGGGGGTACGAGCAGTACTTC; d_call: TRBD1; clone_size: NA; j_call: TRBJ2-7; v_call: TRBV28
cdr3_aa: CASRDPTGRNQPQHF; cdr3_nt: TGTGCCAGCAGAGACCCGACAGGAAGGAATCAGCCCCAGCATTTT; d_call: NA; clone_size: few; j_call: TRBJ1-5; v_call: TRBV6-1
cdr3_aa: CASSLVSSGRGATDTQYF; cdr3_nt: TGCGCCAGCAGCTTGGTATCTAGCGGGAGGGGAGCCACAGATACGCAGTATTTT; d_call: TRBD2; clone_size: NA; j_call: TRBJ2-3; v_call: TRBV5-1
cdr3_aa: CASNRGAGGDPFF; cdr3_nt: TGTGCCAGCAACCGGGGGGCGGGGGGGGATCCGTTCTTC; d_call: TRBD2; clone_size: NA; j_call: TRBJ2-1; v_call: TRBV2
cdr3_aa: CASSLTGAREKLFF; cdr3_nt: TGTGCCAGCAGTTTGACAGGGGCCCGCGAAAAACTGTTTTTT; d_call: TRBD1; clone_size: NA; j_call: TRBJ1-4; v_call: TRBV7-9
cdr3_aa: CASSLEGEPTQPQHF; cdr3_nt: TGCGCCAGCAGCTTGGAGGGAGAACCGACCCAGCCCCAGCATTTT; d_call: NA; clone_size: NA; j_call: TRBJ1-5; v_call: TRBV5-1
cdr3_aa: CASSLAGGRPSGNTIYF; cdr3_nt: TGCGCCAGCAGCTTGGCCGGCGGCAGACCCTCTGGAAACACCATATATTTT; d_call: NA; clone_size: NA; j_call: TRBJ1-3; v_call: TRBV5-1
cdr3_aa: CASRSSGSGNTIYF; cdr3_nt: TGTGCCAGCAGATCGTCCGGCTCTGGAAACACCATATATTTT; d_call: NA; clone_size: NA; j_call: TRBJ1-3; v_call: TRBV28
cdr3_aa: CASSMDSTGISGETQYF; cdr3_nt: TGTGCCAGTAGTATGGACTCAACAGGGATTTCGGGGGAGACCCAGTACTTC; d_call: NA; clone_size: NA; j_call: TRBJ2-5; v_call: TRBV19
cdr3_aa: CASNSGTHEKLFF; cdr3_nt: TGTGCCAGCAACTCGGGAACACATGAAAAACTGTTTTTT; d_call: NA; clone_size: once; j_call: TRBJ1-4; v_call: TRBV2
cdr3_aa: CASSPTYEQYF; cdr3_nt: TGTGCCAGCAGCCCCACCTACGAGCAGTACTTC; d_call: NA; clone_size: NA; j_call: TRBJ2-7; v_call: TRBV7-2
cdr3_aa: CASTHGELNTEAFF; cdr3_nt: TGTGCCAGTACCCATGGGGAGCTGAACACTGAAGCTTTCTTT; d_call: NA; clone_size: NA; j_call: TRBJ1-1; v_call: TRBV19
cdr3_aa: CASSEASAGGRTYEQYF; cdr3_nt: TGCGCCAGCAGTGAGGCCTCTGCAGGGGGCAGGACCTACGAGCAGTACTTC; d_call: TRBD1; clone_size: once; j_call: TRBJ2-7; v_call: TRBV10-1
cdr3_aa: CARSTLDCYGDTYNEQFF; cdr3_nt: TGTGCCAGAAGCACGCTTGATTGCTACGGGGACACTTACAATGAGCAGTTCTTC; d_call: NA; clone_size: NA; j_call: TRBJ2-1; v_call: TRBV7-5
cdr3_aa: CASSRLRTGGNQPQHF; cdr3_nt: TGTGCCAGCAGCCGACTCCGGACAGGGGGCAATCAGCCCCAGCATTTT; d_call: TRBD1; clone_size: NA; j_call: TRBJ1-5; v_call: TRBV28
cdr3_aa: CASSSGQGLLREQYF; cdr3_nt: TGTGCCAGCAGCTCGGGACAGGGGTTACTCCGGGAGCAGTACTTC; d_call: TRBD1; clone_size: many; j_call: TRBJ2-7; v_call: TRBV14
cdr3_aa: CASSSRGAWESSYEQYF; cdr3_nt: TGTGCCAGCAGCTCCCGGGGTGCCTGGGAGAGCTCCTACGAGCAGTACTTC; d_call: NA; clone_size: medium-sized; j_call: TRBJ2-7; v_call: TRBV7-6
cdr3_aa: CASSDEQYF; cdr3_nt: TGTGCCAGCTCGGACGAGCAGTACTTC; d_call: NA; clone_size: few; j_call: TRBJ2-7; v_call: TRBV7-7
cdr3_aa: CASSLARGWRETQYF; cdr3_nt: TGTGCCAGCAGCTTAGCCAGGGGGTGGAGAGAGACCCAGTACTTC; d_call: TRBD1; clone_size: NA; j_call: TRBJ2-5; v_call: TRBV7-2
cdr3_aa: CASSPSGRADEQFF; cdr3_nt: TGTGCCAGCAGCCCTAGCGGGAGGGCCGATGAGCAGTTCTTC; d_call: TRBD2; clone_size: NA; j_call: TRBJ2-1; v_call: TRBV4-2
cdr3_aa: CADRDGTGSLNEQFF; cdr3_nt: TGTGCGGATCGGGACGGGACAGGGTCGCTCAATGAGCAGTTCTTC; d_call: TRBD1; clone_size: NA; j_call: TRBJ2-1; v_call: TRBV7-9
cdr3_aa: CASSQDPERTVNEKLFF; cdr3_nt: TGCGCCAGCAGCCAAGACCCCGAAAGGACAGTTAATGAAAAACTGTTTTTT; d_call: NA; clone_size: NA; j_call: TRBJ1-4; v_call: TRBV4-1
cdr3_aa: CSAPTLNGYTF; cdr3_nt: TGCAGTGCTCCGACACTGAATGGCTACACCTTC; d_call: NA; clone_size: NA; j_call: TRBJ1-2; v_call: TRBV20-1
cdr3_aa: CASRASGDSPLHF; cdr3_nt: TGTGCCAGCAGGGCGTCAGGGGACTCACCCCTCCACTTT; d_call: NA; clone_size: NA; j_call: TRBJ1-6; v_call: TRBV2
cdr3_aa: CAIRTGTFSYEQYF; cdr3_nt: TGTGCCATCCGGACAGGTACTTTTTCCTACGAGCAGTACTTC; d_call: TRBD1; clone_size: NA; j_call: TRBJ2-7; v_call: TRBV6-6
cdr3_aa: CARTGTSGTDTQYF; cdr3_nt: TGTGCCCGCACCGGGACTAGCGGCACAGATACGCAGTATTTT; d_call: TRBD2; clone_size: NA; j_call: TRBJ2-3; v_call: TRBV30
cdr3_aa: CATSSYTARGEKLFF; cdr3_nt: TGTGCCACAAGCTCATATACAGCCCGGGGTGAAAAACTGTTTTTT; d_call: NA; clone_size: NA; j_call: TRBJ1-4; v_call: TRBV18
cdr3_aa: CASSQGQGVNSPLHF; cdr3_nt: TGTGCCAGCAGCCAAGGACAGGGAGTTAATTCACCCCTCCACTTT; d_call: TRBD1; clone_size: few; j_call: TRBJ1-6; v_call: TRBV14
cdr3_aa: CASSLLNTGELFF; cdr3_nt: TGTGCCAGCAGCTTACTAAACACCGGGGAGCTGTTTTTT; d_call: NA; clone_size: NA; j_call: TRBJ2-2; v_call: TRBV13
cdr3_aa: CASSSTGFGTEAFF; cdr3_nt: TGTGCCAGTAGTTCCACAGGGTTCGGCACTGAAGCTTTCTTT; d_call: NA; clone_size: NA; j_call: TRBJ1-1; v_call: TRBV19
cdr3_aa: CASRTPDSSYGYTF; cdr3_nt: TGTGCCAGCAGAACTCCGGACAGTTCCTATGGCTACACCTTC; d_call: NA; clone_size: NA; j_call: TRBJ1-2; v_call: TRBV28